A single sample gave rise to the 26 T cell receptor beta chains below, sequenced in a study of OX40 agonist ivuxolimab in advanced cancers. Receptors were amplified or captured by the immunoSEQ multiplex PCR assay. The clones in this table, taken by TCRdb from immuneACCESS, are in-frame only. Not every clone is retained; where verified, under half of the shortfall comes from an unresolved V gene, and the cause of the rest is unknown. This sample gives some 54,000 clones in total; around 85% of them show up just once. 13% to 15% of the sample lies in the top ten. Here the sequenced sample was CD4+ or CD8+ T cells sorted from blood, taken in a trial of the OX40 agonist ivuxolimab. The receptors were gathered from an adult with an advanced solid tumor such as melanoma, head and neck, liver or kidney cancer.

The rearrangement links TRBV5-4 to TRBJ2-1; D might be TRBD2 (5 bases). The length of the CDR3 is 14 residues. Germline V CDR1 and CDR2: SGHNT, YYREEE (reference sequence). V lost 0 bases and J 7 bases, leaving 11 bases between the germline ends. CDR3 amino acids: CASSLEERWNEQFF. The CDR3 region has the DNA TGTGCCAGCAGCTTGGAAGAGCGGTGGAATGAGCAGTTCTTC.

The V and J genes are TRBV5-1 and TRBJ1-1; TRBD1 might be the D (5 bases). V lost 4 bases and J lost 0, with 13 bases in between. Germline V gene data show CDR1 as SGHRS and CDR2 as YFSETQ. The CDR3 runs to 15 residues. CDR3 region: CASSGDGIMNTEAFF. The CDR3 region has the DNA TGCGCCAGCAGCGGGGACGGAATTATGAACACTGAAGCTTTCTTT.

The CDR3 DNA sequence: TGTGCCAGCAGCTTATCCTTGCGGGAGAGCACAGATACGCAGTATTTT. It encodes CASSLSLRESTDTQYF. The chain uses TRBV7-9 and TRBJ2-3; 7 bases fit TRBD2. V shed 2 bases, J shed 0 bases, and the junction held 5 bases outside the gene matches. The CDR3 has 16 amino acids. Germline V gene sequence: CDR1 SEHNR, CDR2 FQNEAQ (reference sequence).

V is TRBV28 and J is TRBJ2-2; 8 bases line up with TRBD2. This CDR3 has 14 amino acids. CDR1 is MDHEN and CDR2 is SYDVKM in the germline V gene. Trimming removed 6 bases from V and 6 bases from J; junction bases left unmatched: 6. CDR3 DNA sequence: TGTGCCAGCAGCTCGGCGGGGGGTTCCGGGGAGCTGTTTTTT. Translated, it gives CASSSAGGSGELFF.

The V call is TRBV5-4, the J call TRBJ2-7, with TRBD1 matching 12 bases. This CDR3 contains 15 residues. Looked up from germline, CDR1 is SGHNT and CDR2 is YYREEE (reference sequence). The trim removed 2 bases at V and 7 bases at J, leaving 7 bases unmatched. Here the CDR3 reads CASSLGDRGRKEQYF. In DNA, the CDR3 is TGTGCCAGCAGCTTAGGGGACAGGGGGCGTAAAGAGCAGTACTTC. The full variable domain, in which reference TRBV5-4 and TRBJ2-7 provide the parts outside the CDR3, is ETGVTQSPTHLIKTRGQQVTLRCSSQSGHNTVSWYQQALGQGPQFIFQYYREEENGRGNFPPRFSGLQFPNYSSELNVNALELDDSALYLCASSLGDRGRKEQYFGPGTRLTVT.

This chain uses TRBV10-3 with TRBJ2-1; 8 nucleotides line up with TRBD1. This CDR3 has 13 residues. J was trimmed by 6 bases and V by 10 bases; bases with no gene match: 8. The germline CDR1 and CDR2 sequences are ENHRY and SYGVKD. The DNA for the CDR3 is TGTGCCACCGGACAGGGAATACGCAATGAGCAGTTCTTC. Translation gives CATGQGIRNEQFF.

The chain employs TRBV13 and TRBJ2-1; 8 nucleotides align to TRBD2. V was clipped by 1 base and J by 8 bases; unmatched bases: 10. Germline V lookup: CDR1 PRHDT, CDR2 FYEKMQ (reference sequence). The CDR3 extends over 16 amino acids. The CDR3 sequence is CASSLVSGGWSDEQFF. CDR3 DNA: TGTGCCAGCAGCTTAGTGTCGGGGGGGTGGAGCGATGAGCAGTTCTTC.

The CDR3, as DNA: TGTGCCAGCAGCCCCATGGAGGGGGCGGTTCAGCCCCAGCATTTT. Translated: CASSPMEGAVQPQHF. The chain uses TRBV7-9 and TRBJ1-5; 7 positions match TRBD1. CDR1 SEHNR and CDR2 FQNEAQ come from the germline V gene (reference sequence). This CDR3 comprises 15 residues. The V segment lost 5 bases and the J segment 6 bases; nucleotides outside the gene matches: 10.

CDR3 region: CASSNLDGLLLYEQYF. CDR3 DNA: TGTGCCAGCAGTAACCTGGACGGCCTCCTCCTTTACGAGCAGTACTTC. The chain employs TRBV27 and TRBJ2-7, with D unresolved. Trimming shortened V by 5 bases and J by 4 bases, and 21 bases separated the two germline ends. This CDR3 has 16 amino acids. Germline values: CDR1 MNHEY, CDR2 SMNVEV (reference sequence).

The chain recombines TRBV28 with TRBJ1-1; the match to TRBD1 covers 8 bases. The CDR3 loop spans 14 amino acids. Germline CDR1 MDHEN, CDR2 SYDVKM. J was trimmed by 6 bases and V by 3 bases; bases with no gene match: 6. CDR3 amino acids: CASSFSGGLAEAFF. CDR3 nucleotide sequence: TGTGCCAGCAGTTTTTCAGGGGGCTTGGCTGAAGCTTTCTTT.

The chain couples TRBV7-9 to TRBJ2-7; no reliable D call. This CDR3 has 11 residues. CDR1 is SEHNR and CDR2 is FQNEAQ in the germline V gene (reference sequence). Trimming took off 6 bases at V and 2 bases at J, with 5 bases between the two ends. CDR3: CASSITYEQYF. The CDR3 region has the DNA TGTGCCAGCAGTATAACCTACGAGCAGTACTTC.

CDR3 amino acids: CASSLRFSGTGDEQYF. The DNA for the CDR3 is TGCGCCAGCAGCCTTAGATTTTCCGGGACAGGGGACGAGCAGTACTTC. The chain joins TRBV4-1 to TRBJ2-7, with TRBD1 matching over 10 bases. There are 16 residues in the CDR3. Losses at the gene ends were 4 bases for V and 5 bases for J; bases not matched to a gene: 11. Germline V gene lookup returns CDR1 MGHRA and CDR2 YSYEKL.

V gene TRBV27 combines with J gene TRBJ2-2; TRBD1 might be the D (6 bases). V dropped 5 bases and J dropped 6 bases, with 10 bases sitting between them. Per the germline V gene, CDR1 is MNHEY and CDR2 is SMNVEV (reference sequence). CDR3 length: 13 residues. This CDR3 is CASSLTGPGELFF. As DNA, the CDR3 is TGTGCCAGCAGTCTTACAGGGCCCGGGGAGCTGTTTTTT.

This chain uses TRBV4-3 with TRBJ1-1; D gene unclear. V was cut by 4 bases and J by 2 bases, with 14 bases left in between. CDR1 is LGHNA and CDR2 is YSLEER in the germline V gene. This CDR3 comprises 15 residues. Here the CDR3 DNA reads TGCGCCAGCAGCCCCCAGGTGGATTTTAACACTGAAGCTTTCTTT. Its translation is CASSPQVDFNTEAFF.

This clone was found once. The chain is built from TRBV2 and TRBJ2-3; TRBD2 is a possible D gene (6 bases). The V gene lost 7 bases and the J gene lost 2 bases, with 16 bases spanning the gap. Germline CDR1 is SNHLY and CDR2 is FYNNEI. This CDR3 spans 15 amino acids. CDR3: CASIKGGEITDTQYF. The CDR3 DNA reads TGTGCCAGCATTAAGGGCGGGGAGATCACAGATACGCAGTATTTT.

This clone was recorded only once. The chain carries TRBV30 and TRBJ2-3; D remains ambiguous. CDR1 and CDR2 from the germline V gene are GTSNPN and SVGIG (reference sequence). Between the trimmed V and J ends, which lost 3 bases and 6 bases, there was a span of 10 bases. CDR3 size: 12 residues. The CDR3 is CAWRDRADTQYF. CDR3 bases: TGTGCCTGGAGGGATAGGGCGGATACGCAGTATTTT.

J is TRBJ2-6 and V is TRBV6-4; D gene uncertain. This CDR3 is built from 15 residues. Trimming shortened V by 4 bases and J by 0 bases, and 7 bases separated the two germline ends. Germline V CDR1 and CDR2: MRHNA, SNTAGT. The CDR3 spells CASSVEPSGANVLTF. In DNA form, the CDR3 reads TGTGCCAGCAGTGTCGAGCCCTCTGGGGCCAACGTCCTGACTTTC.

This clone was counted once. The rearrangement uses TRBV30 and TRBJ2-1, with 7 bases that match TRBD1. CDR3 size: 13 residues. Trimming cost V 0 bases and J 8 bases; bases outside gene matches: 4. Germline CDR1 reads GTSNPN; CDR2 reads SVGIG (reference sequence). For the CDR3, the DNA is TGTGCCTGGAGTGTAGGGCAGGGGGATGAGCAGTTCTTC. Its translation: CAWSVGQGDEQFF. The whole variable domain, remainder taken from reference TRBV30 and TRBJ2-1, is SQTIHQWPATLVQPVGSPLSLECTVEGTSNPNLYWYRQAAGRGLQLLFYSVGIGQISSEVPQNLSASRPQDRQFILSSKKLLLSDSGFYLCAWSVGQGDEQFFGPGTRLTVL.

V is TRBV5-8 and J is TRBJ2-6; 8 bases are a match to TRBD1. This CDR3 region has 18 residues. J was trimmed by 0 bases and V by 2 bases; bases with no gene match: 7. Germline CDR1 SGHTS, CDR2 YDEGEE. The CDR3 DNA follows: TGTGCCAGCAGCTTCCGGGACAGGATACACTCTGGGGCCAACGTCCTGACTTTC. This translates into CASSFRDRIHSGANVLTF.

The chain has TRBV5-1 and TRBJ1-5; D call uncertain. Trimming took off 0 bases at V and 2 bases at J, with 9 bases between the two ends. The CDR3 is 15 residues long. Germline V CDR1 and CDR2: SGHRS, YFSETQ. DNA of the CDR3: TGCGCCAGCAGCTTGGGAGGGTTGGGCAATCAGCCCCAGCATTTT. Translating it yields CASSLGGLGNQPQHF.

V and J are TRBV30 and TRBJ2-7; D gene ambiguous. CDR3 length: 13 residues. The V end was cut by 0 bases, the J end by 3 bases, with 9 bases between. Germline CDR1 and CDR2: GTSNPN and SVGIG (reference sequence). CDR3 DNA sequence: TGTGCCTGGAGTGTAGGCATGCACTACGAGCAGTACTTC. As protein: CAWSVGMHYEQYF.

The V and J genes are TRBV30 and TRBJ1-6, with a tentative D call TRBD1 (6 bases). V was pared by 7 bases and J by 11 bases, with 18 bases between. CDR1 GTSNPN and CDR2 SVGIG come from the germline V gene (reference sequence). This CDR3 is 13 amino acids long. In nucleotides, the CDR3 is TGTGCCTTAAGGGGGGGAGATCTGGCACCCCTCCACTTT. This sequence encodes CALRGGDLAPLHF.

This clone was counted once. This chain links TRBV27 with TRBJ2-3; no firm D call. There are 14 residues in the CDR3. Trimming took off 2 bases at V and 0 bases at J, with 6 bases between the two ends. Germline V gives CDR1 MNHEY, CDR2 SMNVEV (reference sequence). The DNA of the CDR3 is TGTGCCAGCAGTTTACTGACTAGCACAGATACGCAGTATTTT. Its protein product is CASSLLTSTDTQYF.

The chain combines TRBV5-1 with TRBJ2-2; D possibly corresponds to TRBD1 (6 bases). This CDR3 contains 14 residues. The ends were cut back, 0 bases at V and 7 bases at J, with 10 bases in the middle. CDR1 and CDR2 (germline): SGHRS, YFSETQ. The CDR3 loop reads CASSLGQVRGELFF. The CDR3 DNA reads TGCGCCAGCAGCTTGGGACAGGTCCGCGGGGAGCTGTTTTTT.

The chain recombines TRBV4-2 with TRBJ1-1; D is uncertain. The germline V and J ends were trimmed by 4 bases and 5 bases, with 17 bases remaining between them. The CDR3 contains 15 residues. CDR1 and CDR2 from the germline V gene are LGHNA and YNFKEQ. The CDR3, as DNA: TGTGCCAGCAGCCTCGGACCCGGCGGTGGGACTGAAGCTTTCTTT. Its translation: CASSLGPGGGTEAFF.

A few counts support this clone. CDR3: CASTWRMNTEAFF. The CDR3 region has the DNA TGTGCTTCCACGTGGAGAATGAACACTGAAGCTTTCTTT. The V and J genes are TRBV30 and TRBJ1-1; no clear D gene. There are 13 residues in the CDR3. The germline gives CDR1 GTSNPN, CDR2 SVGIG (reference sequence).